The 25 T cell receptor beta chains presented below share a single source sample, sequenced in a study of cytomegalovirus exposure and HLA in healthy donors. A multiplex PCR was run with 60 Vbeta primers and 13 Jbeta primers. Generated by immunoSEQ multiplex PCR, the TCRdb table keeps only in-frame clones and is missing some. The sample lists over 100,000 clones; approximately 78% were seen once. The specimen sequenced was PBMCs. The receptors here all came from a man in his thirties or forties in good health and CMV-seropositive.

The chain employs TRBV5-1 and TRBJ2-5; 12 positions agree with TRBD2. With V trimmed by 2 bases and J by 7 bases, 9 bases remained unmatched. Per germline, CDR1 SGHRS and CDR2 YFSETQ. The CDR3 runs 16 residues. CDR3 loop: CASSLLAGGVFGTQYF. Written as DNA, the CDR3 is TGCGCCAGCAGCTTACTAGCGGGGGGAGTATTCGGGACCCAGTACTTC.

V gene TRBV18 combines with J gene TRBJ1-3, with 8 nucleotides matching TRBD1. The CDR3 has 15 residues. Germline V CDR1 and CDR2: KGHSH, LQKENI. Germline trimming cut 4 bases from V and 0 bases from J; bases unmatched to any gene: 2. The DNA of the CDR3 is TGTGCCAGCTCACGGGACAGGAACTCTGGAAACACCATATATTTT. Residues: CASSRDRNSGNTIYF.

The rearrangement uses TRBV11-1 and TRBJ2-7; 9 nucleotides agree with TRBD2. Germline V gives CDR1 SGHAT, CDR2 FQDESV (reference sequence). The CDR3 has 14 amino acids. V dropped 4 bases and J dropped 4; count of bases not matched to a gene: 5. CDR3 protein: CASSSSGEIYEQYF. For the CDR3, the DNA is TGTGCCAGCAGCTCTAGCGGGGAGATTTACGAGCAGTACTTC.

This clone was counted once. The rearrangement links TRBV5-1 to TRBJ2-2; TRBD2 is a possible D gene (6 bases). Trimming removed 5 bases at V and 4 bases at J, with 18 bases between. Germline values: CDR1 SGHRS, CDR2 YFSETQ. This CDR3 has 16 amino acids. CDR3 DNA sequence: TGCGCCAGCAGTCCTGGGGGGACGGATACCACCGGGGAGCTGTTTTTT. It encodes CASSPGGTDTTGELFF.

The rearrangement links TRBV9 to TRBJ2-5; 9 bases map to TRBD2. The CDR3 runs 16 residues. Germline V gene data show CDR1 as SGDLS and CDR2 as YYNGEE. V lost 4 bases to trimming and J lost 5 bases; unmatched junction nucleotides: 12. The CDR3 is CASSPGSSGVRETQYF. The CDR3 DNA reads as TGTGCCAGCAGCCCCGGGTCTAGCGGGGTGCGGGAGACCCAGTACTTC.

This clone was recorded only once. J is TRBJ2-7 and V is TRBV2; 10 nucleotides align to TRBD1. The CDR3 runs 14 residues. With 6 bases clipped from V and 5 bases from J, the junction kept 7 bases outside the gene matches. Germline V CDR1 and CDR2: SNHLY, FYNNEI. CDR3 DNA sequence: TGTGCCAGCAGCCGGGACAGGGGCGCTGACGAGCAGTACTTC. This encodes CASSRDRGADEQYF.

This clone is labeled medium-sized (0.01 to 0.1%). The gene calls are TRBV9 and TRBJ2-2, with 10 nucleotides matching TRBD1. The V segment lost 2 bases and the J segment 1 base; nucleotides outside the gene matches: 5. CDR1 and CDR2 (germline): SGDLS, YYNGEE. This CDR3 is 17 amino acids long. In DNA, the CDR3 is TGTGCCAGCAGCGTCCGGAGGGACAGGGGGAACACCGGGGAGCTGTTTTTT. Translation: CASSVRRDRGNTGELFF.

The rearrangement uses TRBV7-9 and TRBJ1-4; TRBD1 might be the D (5 bases). This CDR3 is built from 11 residues. V lost 4 bases to trimming and J lost 11 bases, with 8 bases between them. Per the germline V gene, CDR1 is SEHNR and CDR2 is FQNEAQ (reference sequence). This CDR3 is CASSSGGKLFF. The CDR3 nucleotides are TGTGCCAGCAGCTCCGGGGGGAAACTGTTTTTT. Full variable domain (missing parts from reference TRBV7-9 and TRBJ1-4): DTGVSQNPRHKITKRGQNVTFRCDPISEHNRLYWYRQTLGQGPEFLTYFQNEAQLEKSRLLSDRFSAERPKGSFSTLEIQRTEQGDSAMYLCASSSGGKLFFGSGTQLSVL.

The chain employs TRBV5-1 and TRBJ1-3; a weak D match, TRBD1 (5 bases). Germline V CDR1 and CDR2: SGHRS, YFSETQ. Trimming pared 3 bases from V and 0 bases from J, leaving 13 bases between. The CDR3 has 16 residues. CDR3 coding DNA: TGCGCCAGCAGCTGGATCACAGGCCGCTCTGGAAACACCATATATTTT. As protein: CASSWITGRSGNTIYF.

The chain uses TRBV7-9 and TRBJ2-7; 9 bases map to TRBD1. V was pared by 5 bases and J by 5 bases, with 7 bases of the junction left unmatched. The length of the CDR3 is 14 residues. Germline CDR1 reads SEHNR; CDR2 reads FQNEAQ (reference sequence). CDR3 nucleotide sequence: TGTGCCAGCAGCCTGATACGGACAGGGGACGAGCAGTACTTC. The encoded protein is CASSLIRTGDEQYF. The whole variable domain, remainder taken from reference TRBV7-9 and TRBJ2-7, is DTGVSQNPRHKITKRGQNVTFRCDPISEHNRLYWYRQTLGQGPEFLTYFQNEAQLEKSRLLSDRFSAERPKGSFSTLEIQRTEQGDSAMYLCASSLIRTGDEQYFGPGTRLTVT.

The CDR3 protein is CASSFGLVRTDTQYF. The CDR3 nucleotides are TGTGCCAGCAGCTTCGGACTAGTCCGCACAGATACGCAGTATTTT. V is TRBV5-6 and J is TRBJ2-3; 7 bases map to TRBD2. The junction had 4 bases not matched to a gene; V was cut back by 2 bases and J by 1 base. This CDR3 has 15 amino acids. Germline V gene sequence: CDR1 SGHDT, CDR2 YYEEEE.

The genes are TRBV29-1 and TRBJ1-6; the D is unclear. The length of the CDR3 is 14 residues. V was clipped by 7 bases and J by 7 bases, with 17 bases between them. Germline lookup yields CDR1 SQVTM and CDR2 ANQGSEA. CDR3 DNA: TGCAGCGCCAGTCACGGGGTAGGCAATTCACCCCTCCACTTT. Amino acid sequence: CSASHGVGNSPLHF.

This clone was recorded only once. J is TRBJ2-3 and V is TRBV29-1; 11 bases agree with TRBD2. The germline V gene encodes CDR1 SQVTM and CDR2 ANQGSEA. CDR3 size: 13 residues. The J segment lost 6 bases and the V segment lost 5 bases, leaving 4 bases of the junction unmatched. CDR3 region: CSVTSGSPDTQYF. In nucleotides, the CDR3 is TGCAGCGTTACTAGCGGGAGCCCCGATACGCAGTATTTT.

The chain uses TRBV2 and TRBJ2-3; 9 bases line up with TRBD1. Germline CDR1 reads SNHLY; CDR2 reads FYNNEI. This CDR3 spans 14 amino acids. Unmatched junction bases numbered 5, after V lost 6 bases and J lost 4 bases. In DNA, the CDR3 is TGTGCCAGCAGCCGGGACAGGGTATCAGATACGCAGTATTTT. This codes for CASSRDRVSDTQYF. Based on the CDR3 plus reference TRBV2 and TRBJ2-3, the full variable domain is EPEVTQTPSHQVTQMGQEVILRCVPISNHLYFYWYRQILGQKVEFLVSFYNNEISEKSEIFDDQFSVERPDGSNFTLKIRSTKLEDSAMYFCASSRDRVSDTQYFGPGTRLTVL.

CDR3 DNA sequence: TGTGCCAGCAGTTATAGCGGGAGGGACAATGAGCAGTTCTTC. It codes for CASSYSGRDNEQFF. The chain employs TRBV6-5 and TRBJ2-1; 11 bases map to TRBD2. The CDR3 extends over 14 amino acids. Per germline, CDR1 MNHEY and CDR2 SVGAGI. The ends lost 3 bases at V and 5 bases at J; junction bases unmatched: 0.

This chain connects TRBV7-2 to TRBJ1-3, with D uncertain. Germline V gene data show CDR1 as SGHTA and CDR2 as FQGNSA. Trimming cost V 2 bases and J 1 base, with 9 bases left between them. The CDR3 covers 15 residues. DNA for the CDR3: TGTGCCAGCAGCTTAAGTCCACAGTCTGGAAACACCATATATTTT. As protein: CASSLSPQSGNTIYF.

V usage is TRBV7-2 and J usage is TRBJ2-1; the D gene is possibly TRBD2 (6 bases). Germline loops: CDR1 SGHTA, CDR2 FQGNSA. The CDR3 totals 15 residues. The V gene lost 5 bases and the J gene lost 3 bases, with 14 bases spanning the gap. The CDR3 loop is CASSHPVGGYNEQFF. Written as DNA, the CDR3 is TGTGCCAGCAGCCATCCCGTCGGGGGCTACAATGAGCAGTTCTTC.

This clone was counted between two and nine times. The rearrangement joins TRBV6-5 to TRBJ1-2; TRBD1 is a possible D gene (5 bases). Per germline, CDR1 MNHEY and CDR2 SVGAGI. CDR3 length: 13 residues. With 6 bases removed from V and 4 bases from J, the gap between germline ends came to 12 bases. For the CDR3, the DNA is TGTGCCAGCAGCCAGGGCCAGCCCTATGGCTACACCTTC. This sequence encodes CASSQGQPYGYTF.

This clone has only a few counts. Compared with germline, one end of the junction differs, possibly owing to a read error. The chain employs TRBV7-9 and TRBJ2-3; TRBD1 agrees at 10 bases. Germline CDR1 reads SEHNR; CDR2 reads FQNEAQ (reference sequence). The CDR3 extends over 16 amino acids. The chain's CDR3 is CSSQGGDRGSGDTQYF. The CDR3 nucleotides read TGTTCCAGCCAAGGGGGGGACAGGGGATCAGGAGATACGCAGTATTTT.

The chain joins TRBV6-5 to TRBJ1-1; no firm D call. The V end lost 0 bases, the J end lost 3 bases, and 5 bases lay between the germline ends. The CDR3 totals 13 residues. Germline lookup yields CDR1 MNHEY and CDR2 SVGAGI. CDR3 residues: CASSYSADTEAFF. The CDR3, as DNA: TGTGCCAGCAGTTACTCGGCAGACACTGAAGCTTTCTTT.

The chain recombines TRBV30 with TRBJ1-2, with 8 bases aligning to TRBD1. Unmatched junction bases numbered 12, after V lost 2 bases and J lost 4 bases. This CDR3 has 16 amino acids. CDR1 GTSNPN and CDR2 SVGIG come from the germline V gene (reference sequence). CDR3 residues: CAWSKPRTGRGYGYTF. CDR3 DNA: TGTGCCTGGAGTAAACCCCGGACAGGGAGAGGCTATGGCTACACCTTC.

The J gene is TRBJ2-5, the V gene TRBV27; 7 positions match TRBD1. Trimming cost V 4 bases and J 5 bases; bases outside gene matches: 7. Germline V lookup: CDR1 MNHEY, CDR2 SMNVEV (reference sequence). This CDR3 contains 14 residues. The CDR3 protein is CASSSLRGQETQYF. Here the CDR3 DNA reads TGTGCCAGCAGTTCCCTCAGGGGACAGGAGACCCAGTACTTC.

In regard to this clone: The junction departs from the called germline gene at one end, perhaps through a read error. The chain uses TRBV4-1 and TRBJ1-4; 9 positions agree with TRBD1. This CDR3 region has 16 residues. Germline V gene sequence: CDR1 MGHRA, CDR2 YSYEKL. CDR3 amino acids: CASSLSTGGDNEKLFF. The CDR3 nucleotides read TGTGCCAGCAGCCTATCGACAGGGGGGGATAATGAAAAACTGTTTTTT.

This chain uses TRBV7-9 with TRBJ2-5, with D maybe TRBD2 (7 bases). The CDR3 consists of 14 residues. Trimming took 3 bases from V and 4 from J, leaving 12 bases between them. Germline CDR1 and CDR2: SEHNR and FQNEAQ (reference sequence). The CDR3 region is CASSLWGGGETQYF. DNA for the CDR3: TGTGCCAGCAGCTTGTGGGGAGGGGGAGAGACCCAGTACTTC.

This sequence joins TRBV6-1 and TRBJ2-1; 9 bases match TRBD2. Germline-derived CDR1 and CDR2 are MNHNS and SASEGT. This CDR3 region has 15 residues. The V gene end was trimmed by 7 bases and the J gene end by 1 base; junction bases not matched to a gene: 5. CDR3 protein: CASTRAGGSYNEQFF. The DNA of the CDR3 is TGTGCCAGCACTAGGGCGGGGGGGTCCTACAATGAGCAGTTCTTC.